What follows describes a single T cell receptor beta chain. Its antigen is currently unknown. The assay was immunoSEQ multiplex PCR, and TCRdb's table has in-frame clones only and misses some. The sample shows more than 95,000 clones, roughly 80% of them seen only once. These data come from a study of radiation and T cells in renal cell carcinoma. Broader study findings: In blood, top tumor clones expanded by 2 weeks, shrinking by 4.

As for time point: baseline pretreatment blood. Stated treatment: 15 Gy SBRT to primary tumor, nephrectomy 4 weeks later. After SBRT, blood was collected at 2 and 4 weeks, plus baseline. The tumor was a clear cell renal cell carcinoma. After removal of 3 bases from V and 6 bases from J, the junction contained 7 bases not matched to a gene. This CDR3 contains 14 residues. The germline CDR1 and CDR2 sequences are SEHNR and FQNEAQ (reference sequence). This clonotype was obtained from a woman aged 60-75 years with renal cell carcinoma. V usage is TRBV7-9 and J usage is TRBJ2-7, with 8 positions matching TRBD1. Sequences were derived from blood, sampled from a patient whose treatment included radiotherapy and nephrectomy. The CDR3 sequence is CASSLTTGESEQYF. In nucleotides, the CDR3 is TGTGCCAGCAGCTTGACGACAGGGGAATCCGAGCAGTACTTC.